This TCR beta chain emerged from a study of T cell repertoires in cytomegalovirus infection. Overall study context: Use of recently identified HLA-C-restricted and well-studied HLA-B-restricted CMV epitopes was part of the study. From public TCR beta signatures came an indication of both CMV infection and matching HLA type.

Trimming left V 3 bases short and J 0 bases short, with 18 bases between. This CDR3 is built from 17 residues. Germline CDR1 and CDR2: SGHNT and YYREEE (reference sequence). Study-wide findings and caveats: Cumulative frequency of public TCR beta families picked out carriers of CMV plus the relevant HLA.

This clonotype showed up just a few times. Its target is unknown. MiXCR, applied by TCRdb to the reads, yields one record per CDR3 protein. The sample records fewer than 70,000 distinct CDR3 sequences, about 29% being singletons. This clonotype was sampled from a human donor in good health (CMV status not recorded). Some clones in this sample may be carry-over from other donors' samples. This sample comprised CD8+ T cells from cultured PBMCs, obtained from culture after CMV antigen stimulation. This chain uses TRBV5-4 with TRBJ1-1; TRBD1 is a possible D gene (6 bases). CDR3 in DNA: TGTGCCAGCAGCTGGGGTGGGCCAGGGGCCATGAACACTGAAGCTTTCTTT. Translating gives CASSWGGPGAMNTEAFF. The variable domain in full, completed from reference TRBV5-4 and TRBJ1-1, reads ETGVTQSPTHLIKTRGQQVTLRCSSQSGHNTVSWYQQALGQGPQFIFQYYREEENGRGNFPPRFSGLQFPNYSSELNVNALELDDSALYLCASSWGGPGAMNTEAFFGQGTRLTVV.